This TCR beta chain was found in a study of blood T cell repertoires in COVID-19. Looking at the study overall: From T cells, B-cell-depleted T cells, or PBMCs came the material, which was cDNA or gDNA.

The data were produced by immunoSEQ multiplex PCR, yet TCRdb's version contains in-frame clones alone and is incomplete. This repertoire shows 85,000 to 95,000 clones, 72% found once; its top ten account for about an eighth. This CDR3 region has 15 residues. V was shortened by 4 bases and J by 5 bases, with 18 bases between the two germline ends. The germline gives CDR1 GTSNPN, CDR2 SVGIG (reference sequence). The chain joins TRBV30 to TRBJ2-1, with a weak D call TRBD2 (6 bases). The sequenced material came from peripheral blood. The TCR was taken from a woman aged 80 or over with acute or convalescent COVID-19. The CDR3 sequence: CAWTNLGGRDNEQFF. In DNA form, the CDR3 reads TGTGCCTGGACTAACCTCGGGGGAAGAGACAATGAGCAGTTCTTC.